Below are 5 T cell receptor beta chains sequenced from a single sample in a study of T cells in localized non-small cell lung cancer. Method: immunoSEQ multiplex PCR; TCRdb's copy keeps in-frame clones and lacks some. The profile shows about 48,000 clones, approximately 77% of them singletons. The sample here was peripheral blood, taken before any cancer treatment. These receptor sequences come from a man aged 40-75 years with stage I squamous cell lung carcinoma.

This clone appeared a few times. This chain links TRBV6-1 with TRBJ1-1; D is unresolved. The CDR3 runs 10 residues. Germline CDR1 and CDR2: MNHNS and SASEGT. Trimming stripped 6 bases from V and 1 base from J, with 0 bases between. The CDR3 DNA reads TGTGCCAGCAGGAACACTGAAGCTTTCTTT. It is translated as CASRNTEAFF.

The V gene is TRBV5-4, the J gene TRBJ1-4, with unresolved D. Germline CDR1 and CDR2: SGHNT and YYREEE (reference sequence). The V gene lost 1 base and the J gene lost 7 bases, with 14 bases spanning the gap. The CDR3 length is 15 residues. The chain's CDR3 is CASSLFGGVVEKLFF. The CDR3 DNA is TGTGCCAGCAGCTTGTTTGGCGGGGTTGTTGAAAAACTGTTTTTT.

The chain couples TRBV6-1 to TRBJ1-1, with D perhaps matching TRBD1 (6 bases). V lost 2 bases and J 3 bases, leaving 13 bases between the germline ends. Germline values: CDR1 MNHNS, CDR2 SASEGT. This CDR3 is built from 15 residues. In DNA form, the CDR3 reads TGTGCCAGCAGTGAACTTACAGGGTCCTACACTGAAGCTTTCTTT. Translation gives CASSELTGSYTEAFF.

This clone was seen a handful of times. The rearrangement uses TRBV30 and TRBJ1-1; D is ambiguous. Trimming stripped 0 bases from V and 5 bases from J, with 10 bases between. The CDR3 contains 13 residues. Germline CDR1 reads GTSNPN; CDR2 reads SVGIG (reference sequence). The CDR3 nucleotides are TGTGCCTGGAGTGTAGTGGCTGAGACTGAAGCTTTCTTT. Translated, it gives CAWSVVAETEAFF.

CDR3 sequence: CASSLGGQNSYGYTF. CDR3 DNA sequence: TGTGCCAGCAGCTTGGGAGGACAGAACTCCTATGGCTACACCTTC. The V call is TRBV5-4, the J call TRBJ1-2; a possible D gene is TRBD1 (6 bases). The CDR3 consists of 15 residues. Trimming removed 0 bases from V and 4 bases from J, with 13 bases in between. Germline V CDR1 and CDR2: SGHNT, YYREEE (reference sequence).